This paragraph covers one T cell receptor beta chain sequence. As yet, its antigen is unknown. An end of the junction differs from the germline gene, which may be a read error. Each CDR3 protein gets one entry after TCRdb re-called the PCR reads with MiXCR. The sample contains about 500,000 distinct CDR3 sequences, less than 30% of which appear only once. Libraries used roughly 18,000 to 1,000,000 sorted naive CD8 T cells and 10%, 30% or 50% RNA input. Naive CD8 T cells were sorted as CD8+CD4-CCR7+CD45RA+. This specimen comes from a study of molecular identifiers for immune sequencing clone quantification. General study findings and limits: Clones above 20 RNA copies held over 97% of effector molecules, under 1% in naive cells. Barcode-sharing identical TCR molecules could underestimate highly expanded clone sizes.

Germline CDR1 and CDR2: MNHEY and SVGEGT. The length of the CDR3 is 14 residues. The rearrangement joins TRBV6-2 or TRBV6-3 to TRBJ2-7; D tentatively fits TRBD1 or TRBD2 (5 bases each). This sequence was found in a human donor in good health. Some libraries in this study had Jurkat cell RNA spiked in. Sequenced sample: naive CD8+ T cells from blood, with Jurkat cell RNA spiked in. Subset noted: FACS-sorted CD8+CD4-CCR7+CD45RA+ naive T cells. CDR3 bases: TGTGCCCGCAGTTACGCCCAGGGCGGGTACGCGCAGTACTTC. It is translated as CARSYAQGGYAQYF.